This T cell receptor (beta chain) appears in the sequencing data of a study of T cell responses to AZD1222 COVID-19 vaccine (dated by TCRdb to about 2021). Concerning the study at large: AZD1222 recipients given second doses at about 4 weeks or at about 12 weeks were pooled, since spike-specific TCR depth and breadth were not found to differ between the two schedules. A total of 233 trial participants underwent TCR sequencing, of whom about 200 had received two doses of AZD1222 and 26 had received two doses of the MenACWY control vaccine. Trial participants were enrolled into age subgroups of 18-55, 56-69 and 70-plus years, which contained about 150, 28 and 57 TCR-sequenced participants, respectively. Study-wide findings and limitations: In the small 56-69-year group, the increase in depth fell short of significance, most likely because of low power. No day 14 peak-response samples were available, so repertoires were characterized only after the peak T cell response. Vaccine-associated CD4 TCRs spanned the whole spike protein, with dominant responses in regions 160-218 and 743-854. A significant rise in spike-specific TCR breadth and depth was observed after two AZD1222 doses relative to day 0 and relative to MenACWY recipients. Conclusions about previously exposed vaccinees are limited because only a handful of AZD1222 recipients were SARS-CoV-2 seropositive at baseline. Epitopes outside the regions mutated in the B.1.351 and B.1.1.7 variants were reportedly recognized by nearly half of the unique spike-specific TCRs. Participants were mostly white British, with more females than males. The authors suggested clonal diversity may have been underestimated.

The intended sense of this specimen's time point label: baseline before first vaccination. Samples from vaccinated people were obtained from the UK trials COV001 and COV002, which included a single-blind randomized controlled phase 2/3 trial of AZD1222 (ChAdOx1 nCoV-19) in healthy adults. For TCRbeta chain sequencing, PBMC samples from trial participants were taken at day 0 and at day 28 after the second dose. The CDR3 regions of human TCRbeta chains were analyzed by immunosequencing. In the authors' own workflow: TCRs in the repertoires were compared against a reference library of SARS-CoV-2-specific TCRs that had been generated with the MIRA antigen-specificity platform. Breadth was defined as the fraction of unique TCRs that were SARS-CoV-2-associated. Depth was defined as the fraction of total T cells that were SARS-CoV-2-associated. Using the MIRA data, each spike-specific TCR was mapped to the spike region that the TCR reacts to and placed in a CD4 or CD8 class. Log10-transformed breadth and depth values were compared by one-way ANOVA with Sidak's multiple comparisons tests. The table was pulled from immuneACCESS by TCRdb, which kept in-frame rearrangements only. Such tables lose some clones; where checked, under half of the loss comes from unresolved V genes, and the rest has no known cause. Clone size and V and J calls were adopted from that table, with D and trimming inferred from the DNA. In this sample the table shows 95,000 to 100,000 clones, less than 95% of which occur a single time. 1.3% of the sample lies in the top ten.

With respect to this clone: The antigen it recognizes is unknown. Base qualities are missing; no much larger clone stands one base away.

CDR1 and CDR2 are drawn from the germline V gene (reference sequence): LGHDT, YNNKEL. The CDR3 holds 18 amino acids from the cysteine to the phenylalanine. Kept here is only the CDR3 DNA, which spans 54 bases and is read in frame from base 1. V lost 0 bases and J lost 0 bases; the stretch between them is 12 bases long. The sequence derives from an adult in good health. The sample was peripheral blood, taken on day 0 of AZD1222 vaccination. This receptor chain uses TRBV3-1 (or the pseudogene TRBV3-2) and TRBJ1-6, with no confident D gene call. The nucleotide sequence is TGTGCCAGCAGCCAAGATCAAGGAAGCAGCTCCTATAATTCACCCCTCCACTTT. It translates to CASSQDQGSSSYNSPLHF.